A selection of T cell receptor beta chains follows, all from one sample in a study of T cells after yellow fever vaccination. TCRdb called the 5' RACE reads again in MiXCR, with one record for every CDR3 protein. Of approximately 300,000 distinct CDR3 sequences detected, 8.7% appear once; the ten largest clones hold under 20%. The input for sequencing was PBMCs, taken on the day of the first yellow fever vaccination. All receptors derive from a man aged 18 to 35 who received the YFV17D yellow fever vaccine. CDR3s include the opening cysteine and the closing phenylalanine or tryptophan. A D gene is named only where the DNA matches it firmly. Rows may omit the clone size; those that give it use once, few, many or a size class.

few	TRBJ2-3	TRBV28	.	TGTGCCACCCTAAGGACAGATACGCAGTATTTT	CATLRTDTQYF
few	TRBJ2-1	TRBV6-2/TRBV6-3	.	TGTGCCAGCAGTCCCTCAGGGTTAAATGAGCAGTTCTTC	CASSPSGLNEQFF
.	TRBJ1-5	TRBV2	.	TGTGCCAGCAGTGCCCTCAGGGGTAGCAATCAGCCCCAGCATTTT	CASSALRGSNQPQHF
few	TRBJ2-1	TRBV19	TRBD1	TGTGCCACCCGGACAGGGCGGGCGAATGAGCAGTTCTTC	CATRTGRANEQFF
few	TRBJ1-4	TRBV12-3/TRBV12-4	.	TGTGCCAGCAGTTTTTCTCAGCTGAGGGAAAAACTGTTTTTT	CASSFSQLREKLFF
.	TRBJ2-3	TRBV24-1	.	TGTGCCACCAGTGAGGAACCGGGCCTCCGAGTGAATACGCAGTATTTT	CATSEEPGLRVNTQYF
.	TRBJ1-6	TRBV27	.	TGTGCCAGCATGTCCGTTTATAATTCACCCCTCCACTTT	CASMSVYNSPLHF
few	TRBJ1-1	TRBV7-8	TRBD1	TGTGCCAGCAGCCCAAGACCCGGGACAGGGTCCACTGAAGCTTTCTTT	CASSPRPGTGSTEAFF
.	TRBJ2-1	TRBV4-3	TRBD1	TGCGCCAGCAGCCAAGAGAGAACAGGGGGCCGGGGTGAGCAGTTCTTC	CASSQERTGGRGEQFF
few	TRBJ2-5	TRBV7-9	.	TGTGCCAGCTTTAGGGATTGGGTAAAGGAGACCCAGTACTTC	CASFRDWVKETQYF
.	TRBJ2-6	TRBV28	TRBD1	TGTGCCAGCAGTCTGCCGTGGACAGGGAACTCTGGGGCCAACGTCCTGACTTTC	CASSLPWTGNSGANVLTF
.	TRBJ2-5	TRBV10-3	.	TGTGCCACCGCAGTAGGCGCGGAGACCCAGTACTTC	CATAVGAETQYF
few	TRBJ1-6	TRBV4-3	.	TGCGCCAGCAGCCAAGGTTATATCCGCAGCTCCTATAATTCACCCCTCCACTTT	CASSQGYIRSSYNSPLHF
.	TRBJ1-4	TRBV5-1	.	TGCGCCAGCAGCTTGAACTTAGGGGCAACTAATGAAAAACTGTTTTTT	CASSLNLGATNEKLFF
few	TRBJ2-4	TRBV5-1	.	TGCGCCAGTCCCGGGACACCAGGAATAGCCAAAAACATTCAGTACTTC	CASPGTPGIAKNIQYF
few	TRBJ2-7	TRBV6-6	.	TGTGCCACAGCCGACACCTCCTACGAGCAGTACTTC	CATADTSYEQYF
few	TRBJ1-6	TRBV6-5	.	TGTGCCAGCAGTTCCCGACTTCGAAGGAAGGATTCACCCCTCCACTTT	CASSSRLRRKDSPLHF
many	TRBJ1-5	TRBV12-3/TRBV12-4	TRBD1	TGTGCCAGCAGTCGGACAGGGGTAGCAGGTCAGCCCCAGCATTTT	CASSRTGVAGQPQHF
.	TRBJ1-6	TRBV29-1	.	TGCGCTTGTGGGCACTCCTATAATTCACCCCTCCACTTT	CACGHSYNSPLHF
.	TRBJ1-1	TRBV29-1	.	TGCAGCGTTGAAGTCTCCCTGGTGAACACTGAAGCTTTCTTT	CSVEVSLVNTEAFF
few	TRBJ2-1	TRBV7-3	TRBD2	TGTGCCAGCAGCTTAGGGACTAGCTCCTACAATGAGCAGTTCTTC	CASSLGTSSYNEQFF
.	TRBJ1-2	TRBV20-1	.	TGCAGTGCAGGAGACCCTGCTAACTATGGCTACACCTTC	CSAGDPANYGYTF
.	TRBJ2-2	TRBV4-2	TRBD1	TGTGCCAGCAGCCAAGCACTCTTCCGGACAGGGATCGCGAACACCGGGGAGCTGTTTTTT	CASSQALFRTGIANTGELFF
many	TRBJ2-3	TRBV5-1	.	TGCGCCAGCAGCTTGGTCTACCATAGCACAGATACGCAGTATTTT	CASSLVYHSTDTQYF
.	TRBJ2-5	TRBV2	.	TGTGCCAGCAGTGTATCGACTCGCCAAGACGGAACCCAGTACTTC	CASSVSTRQDGTQYF
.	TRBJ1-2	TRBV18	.	TGTGCCAGCTCACCCATGGACGGCCGCTATGGCTACACCTTC	CASSPMDGRYGYTF
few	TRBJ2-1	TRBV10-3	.	TGTGCCATCGGGACGGGATCGGGGAATGAGCAGTTCTTC	CAIGTGSGNEQFF
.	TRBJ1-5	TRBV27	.	TGTGCCAGCAGCCCTGGAATGATTTATCAGCCCCAGCATTTT	CASSPGMIYQPQHF
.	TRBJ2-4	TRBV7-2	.	TGTGCCAGCAGCTTAAGGCTAGGGCAAAACATTCAGTACTTC	CASSLRLGQNIQYF
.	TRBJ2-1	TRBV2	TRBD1	TGTGCCAGCAGTGTTCCCCTCGACAGGGGGGGGGGCAATGAGCAGTTCTTC	CASSVPLDRGGGNEQFF
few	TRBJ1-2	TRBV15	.	TGTGCCACCAGCAACCCCCCCAGGGACTATGGCTACACCTTC	CATSNPPRDYGYTF
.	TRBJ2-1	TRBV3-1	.	TGTGCCAGCAGCCAACATCCAGGGGTCTACAATGAGCAGTTCTTC	CASSQHPGVYNEQFF
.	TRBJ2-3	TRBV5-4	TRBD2	TGTGCCAGCAGCCCACGAGTTAGCGGGGGGGAGGATACGCAGTATTTT	CASSPRVSGGEDTQYF
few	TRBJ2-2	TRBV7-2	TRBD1	TGTGCCAGCAGCTTAGGGTGGACAGGGTTAACCGGGGAGCTGTTTTTT	CASSLGWTGLTGELFF
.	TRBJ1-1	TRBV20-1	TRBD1	TGCAGTGCGCTCGACAGGGGGAACACTGAAGCTTTCTTT	CSALDRGNTEAFF
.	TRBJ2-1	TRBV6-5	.	TGTGCCAGCAGTTACTCGAGTCCGAGGGGGGGAATCCATGAGCAGTTCTTC	CASSYSSPRGGIHEQFF
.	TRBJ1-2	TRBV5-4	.	TGTGCCAGCAGCTCACAGCTGTGGGGCTACACCTTC	CASSSQLWGYTF
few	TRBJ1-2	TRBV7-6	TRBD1	TGTGCCAGCAGCTTAAACCCACAGGGGACCGCCGCTAACTATGGCTACACCTTC	CASSLNPQGTAANYGYTF
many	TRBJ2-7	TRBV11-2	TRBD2	TGTGCCAGCAGCTCGCCGGGACTAGCGGGGACGAACTCCTACGAGCAGTACTTC	CASSSPGLAGTNSYEQYF
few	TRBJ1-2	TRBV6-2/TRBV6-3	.	TGTGCCAGCAGTTTTACATCCTTCTATGGCTACACCTTC	CASSFTSFYGYTF
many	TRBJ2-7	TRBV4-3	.	TGCGCCAGCAGCCAAGATCTGGGCCACGAGCAGTACTTC	CASSQDLGHEQYF
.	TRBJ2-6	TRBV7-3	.	TGTGCCAGCAGCTTAAATGCGGGGACTGGGGCCAACGTCCTGACTTTC	CASSLNAGTGANVLTF
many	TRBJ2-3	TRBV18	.	TGTGCCAGCTCACCACACGTAGCAGGAGGGACCACAGATACGCAGTATTTT	CASSPHVAGGTTDTQYF
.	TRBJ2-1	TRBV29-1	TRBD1	TGCAGCGGGGGACAGGGACTCAATGAGCAGTTCTTC	CSGGQGLNEQFF
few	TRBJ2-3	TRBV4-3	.	TGCGCCAGCAGCCAAGATTTTAGCCAGGGCACAGATACGCAGTATTTT	CASSQDFSQGTDTQYF
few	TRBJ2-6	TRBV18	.	TGTGCCAGCTTAAAGGGAACTGGGGCCAACGTCCTGACTTTC	CASLKGTGANVLTF
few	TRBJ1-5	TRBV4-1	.	TGCGCCAGCAGCCACCGGTATAGCAATCAGCCCCAGCATTTT	CASSHRYSNQPQHF
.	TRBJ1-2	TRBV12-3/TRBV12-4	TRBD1	TGTGCCAGCAGTCCCACAGGGGGCAATGGCTACACCTTC	CASSPTGGNGYTF
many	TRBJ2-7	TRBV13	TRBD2	TGTGCCAGCAGCCCCGACGGGAGGTCCTACGAGCAGTACTTC	CASSPDGRSYEQYF
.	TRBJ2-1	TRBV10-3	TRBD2	TGTGCCATCAGTGAGTCCTCTAGCGGGGGCCCGAACAATGAGCAGTTCTTC	CAISESSSGGPNNEQFF
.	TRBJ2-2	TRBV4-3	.	TGCGCCAGCAGCCAAGGGGGTCGTGGGGGCCCTCAAAGCGGGGAGCTGTTTTTT	CASSQGGRGGPQSGELFF